The present T cell receptor (beta chain) was sequenced within a study of human T cells and chemical hapten exposure. The time point was: patch test 2, 6 weeks after DPC sensitization. Treatment described: therapeutic diphenylcyclopropenone sensitization with weekly scalp DPC. Prior to application of each patch test, blood was drawn. Donors, patients with alopecia ranging from 18 to 70 years old and judged suitable for DPC, provided samples. Study-level points and caveats: Given that the donors had alopecia, their immune response may differ from that seen in healthy people.

MiXCR was run by TCRdb on the RACE reads, yielding one entry per CDR3 protein. The sample holds fewer than 80,000 distinct CDR3 sequences, 10% seen once. This clonotype was detected many times. Its antigen is not known. The CDR3 sequence is 16 residues long. From germline, CDR1 is MNHEY and CDR2 SVGAGI. With 2 bases removed from V and 0 bases from J, the gap between germline ends came to 13 bases. Sequenced material: whole blood, taken in connection with sensitization to the hapten diphenylcyclopropenone (DPC). The source is a woman between 50 and 59 years old with alopecia areata. Some clones in this sample may be carry-over from other donors' samples. The chain carries TRBV6-5 and TRBJ1-2, with D unclear. The CDR3 region is CASSYGRRRTNYGYTF. The CDR3, as DNA: TGTGCCAGCAGTTACGGGAGGCGGAGGACTAACTATGGCTACACCTTC.